The 18 T cell receptor beta chains below were found in one sample sequenced in a study of shared clonotypes between healthy human individuals. Clones were read by immunoSEQ multiplex PCR, and TCRdb kept only the in-frame ones, dropping some. The table includes over a million clones, 98% detected once. The sample comprised naive CD4+ T cells sorted from blood. Subset reported: CD45RA+ positively selected. Receptor source: a young man in good health.

Comments on this clone: This sample includes further DNA sequences coding for the same CDR3. The chain couples TRBV5-1 to TRBJ2-7, with 7 bases identical to TRBD1. The CDR3 is 13 amino acids. Germline assignment: CDR1 SGHRS and CDR2 YFSETQ. The V and J ends lost 2 bases and 3 bases, in that order; junction bases with no gene match: 2. This CDR3 reads CASSLGTDYEQYF. The CDR3 coding sequence is TGCGCCAGCAGCTTAGGGACAGACTACGAGCAGTACTTC.

The rearrangement links TRBV7-6 to TRBJ2-1; D remains ambiguous. CDR3 length: 13 amino acids. The V end was cut by 0 bases, the J end by 7 bases, with 7 bases between. Per the germline V gene, CDR1 is SGHVS and CDR2 is FNYEAQ. CDR3 residues: CASSLAERNEQFF. The CDR3 region has the DNA TGTGCCAGCAGCTTAGCTGAGCGAAATGAGCAGTTCTTC.

This chain joins TRBV5-1 and TRBJ1-1; D remains ambiguous. Germline V gives CDR1 SGHRS, CDR2 YFSETQ. This CDR3 has 15 amino acids. The V end lost 1 base, the J end lost 4 bases, and 14 bases lay between the germline ends. The CDR3 bases are TGCGCCAGCAGCTTGTTTTTTCAGGTGGGCACTGAAGCTTTCTTT. Translation gives CASSLFFQVGTEAFF. The variable domain in full, with the rest retrieved from reference TRBV5-1 and TRBJ1-1, is KAGVTQTPRYLIKTRGQQVTLSCSPISGHRSVSWYQQTPGQGLQFLFEYFSETQRNKGNFPGRFSGRQFSNSRSEMNVSTLELGDSALYLCASSLFFQVGTEAFFGQGTRLTVV.

This chain joins TRBV7-2 and TRBJ2-3, with 8 bases identical to TRBD1. Trimming cost V 5 bases and J 2 bases; bases outside gene matches: 3. In germline, CDR1 is SGHTA, CDR2 FQGNSA. The length of the CDR3 is 14 residues. The CDR3 coding sequence is TGTGCCAGCAGCCCGGGACAGGCCACAGATACGCAGTATTTT. Translated, it gives CASSPGQATDTQYF.

The chain has TRBV2 and TRBJ2-7, with D maybe TRBD1 (6 bases). Germline values: CDR1 SNHLY, CDR2 FYNNEI. V was trimmed by 2 bases and J by 0 bases, leaving 11 bases between them. CDR3 size: 15 residues. The CDR3 sequence: CASSELGAPSYEQYF. In DNA form, the CDR3 reads TGTGCCAGCAGTGAATTGGGGGCACCCTCCTACGAGCAGTACTTC.

J is TRBJ1-5 and V is TRBV18, with TRBD1 matching 9 bases. V trimming: 0 bases; J trimming: 5 bases; junction bases outside the gene matches: 5. The germline gives CDR1 KGHSH, CDR2 LQKENI. The CDR3 totals 16 residues. This chain's CDR3 is CASSPPGQGGHQPQHF. CDR3 in DNA: TGTGCCAGCTCACCACCGGGACAGGGTGGGCATCAGCCCCAGCATTTT.

CDR3 in amino acids: CASSIGLAMTYNEQFF. The CDR3 DNA reads as TGTGCCAGTAGTATCGGACTAGCGATGACCTACAATGAGCAGTTCTTC. The gene calls are TRBV19 and TRBJ2-1, with TRBD2 matching over 9 bases. J lost 2 bases, V lost 3 bases, and 5 bases had no gene match. Germline loops: CDR1 LNHDA, CDR2 SQIVND (reference sequence). The CDR3 extends over 16 amino acids.

This rearrangement joins TRBV28 to TRBJ2-3; D is possibly TRBD2 (5 bases). V was clipped by 8 bases and J by 0 bases, with 12 bases between them. The CDR3 sequence is 14 residues long. Looked up from germline, CDR1 is MDHEN and CDR2 is SYDVKM. CDR3 residues: CASAPGGSTDTQYF. DNA of the CDR3: TGTGCCAGCGCCCCTGGCGGGAGCACAGATACGCAGTATTTT.

The chain joins TRBV7-3 to TRBJ2-1; 8 nucleotides line up with TRBD2. The CDR3 consists of 16 residues. The J segment lost 4 bases and the V segment lost 5 bases, leaving 10 bases of the junction unmatched. The germline V gene has CDR1 SGHTA and CDR2 FQGTGA. CDR3 protein: CASSPGGAGGYNEQFF. CDR3 nucleotide sequence: TGTGCCAGCAGCCCAGGAGGGGCGGGAGGATACAATGAGCAGTTCTTC.

This chain uses TRBV10-3 with TRBJ1-1; D might be TRBD1 (5 bases). The CDR3 extends over 13 amino acids. CDR1 and CDR2 (germline): ENHRY, SYGVKD. The V end was cut by 6 bases, the J end by 0 bases, with 8 bases between. CDR3 residues: CAIRKQVNTEAFF. For the CDR3, the DNA is TGTGCCATCAGAAAACAGGTGAACACTGAAGCTTTCTTT.

To note about this clone: Other nucleotide sequences in the sample specify the same CDR3. The chain recombines TRBV19 with TRBJ2-2; TRBD2 agrees at 12 bases. V was clipped by 2 bases and J by 4 bases; unmatched bases: 2. The CDR3 consists of 16 residues. The germline gives CDR1 LNHDA, CDR2 SQIVND (reference sequence). CDR3 protein: CASSILAGGATGELFF. CDR3 sequence (DNA): TGTGCCAGTAGTATACTAGCGGGAGGGGCCACCGGGGAGCTGTTTTTT.

The genes are TRBV7-2 and TRBJ1-2, with a tentative D call TRBD1 (5 bases). Germline loops: CDR1 SGHTA, CDR2 FQGNSA. This CDR3 is 17 amino acids long. V lost 1 base and J 2 bases, leaving 17 bases between the germline ends. The CDR3, as DNA: TGTGCCAGCAGCTTAGGGGATTGGGGCCCGGCGAACTATGGCTACACCTTC. It codes for CASSLGDWGPANYGYTF.

The chain recombines TRBV27 with TRBJ2-7; weak D call: TRBD2 (6 bases). Germline CDR1 and CDR2: MNHEY and SMNVEV (reference sequence). The CDR3 runs 19 residues. The ends were cut back, 0 bases at V and 0 bases at J, with 21 bases in the middle. The CDR3 sequence: CASSLSHCGEERHSYEQYF. CDR3 nucleotides: TGTGCCAGCAGTTTATCCCACTGCGGGGAGGAGCGGCACTCCTACGAGCAGTACTTC.

V and J are TRBV6-1 and TRBJ1-2; TRBD1 is a possible D gene (5 bases). Germline lookup yields CDR1 MNHNS and CDR2 SASEGT. This CDR3 contains 16 residues. The V gene lost 1 base and the J gene lost 6 bases, with 18 bases spanning the gap. CDR3 amino acids: CASSEGWGVGQNGYTF. DNA of the CDR3: TGTGCCAGCAGTGAAGGTTGGGGGGTGGGTCAGAATGGCTACACCTTC.

The chain combines TRBV13 with TRBJ2-7, with TRBD2 identical over 9 bases. The CDR3 totals 14 residues. Germline CDR1 reads PRHDT; CDR2 reads FYEKMQ (reference sequence). V was pared by 4 bases and J by 0 bases, with 1 base of the junction left unmatched. Here the CDR3 DNA reads TGTGCCAGCAGCTCGACTAGCGGCTCCTACGAGCAGTACTTC. Translation: CASSSTSGSYEQYF.

The V gene is TRBV5-4, the J gene TRBJ2-1, with 13 bases fitting TRBD2. From germline, CDR1 is SGHNT and CDR2 YYREEE (reference sequence). This CDR3 comprises 16 residues. Germline trimming cut 4 bases from V and 4 bases from J; bases unmatched to any gene: 5. This chain's CDR3 is CASSKELAGGYNEQFF. The CDR3 coding sequence is TGTGCCAGCAGCAAGGAACTAGCGGGAGGGTACAATGAGCAGTTCTTC.

The V call is TRBV27, the J call TRBJ2-7, with TRBD1 as a possible D gene (6 bases). The germline V gene has CDR1 MNHEY and CDR2 SMNVEV (reference sequence). Trimming took 5 bases from V and 4 from J, leaving 12 bases between them. The CDR3 length is 13 residues. The chain's CDR3 is CASSQDRHYEQYF. CDR3 bases: TGTGCCAGCAGTCAAGACAGGCATTACGAGCAGTACTTC.

The V gene is TRBV10-3, the J gene TRBJ1-3; D is uncertain. In germline, CDR1 is ENHRY, CDR2 SYGVKD. V gave up 2 bases and J gave up 2 bases, with 7 bases separating them. The length of the CDR3 is 14 residues. CDR3 bases: TGTGCCATCAGTGAGACCCTGGCTGGAAACACCATATATTTT. It codes for CAISETLAGNTIYF.